Listed below are T cell receptor beta chains from one sample, sequenced in a study of technical replicates of blood from a few donors. Produced via immunoSEQ multiplex PCR; TCRdb's table is partial and in-frame only. The table records around 61,000 clones, roughly 97% of them present only once. Source material: T cells isolated from PBMCs. The receptors derive from a human donor in good health. Each CDR3 is given with its conserved first and last residue. D genes are given only for firm matches. Size is stated for part of the rows, as once, few or many counts, or as a class when the clone is expanded.

j_call	d_call	v_call	clone_size	cdr3_nt	cdr3_aa
TRBJ1-3	-	TRBV14	-	TGTGCCAGCAGCCAAGATCAGGGAAGAAACACCATATATTTT	CASSQDQGRNTIYF
TRBJ1-1	-	TRBV7-9	-	TGTGCCAGCAGCTTAGGGGGGGGGAGCACTGAAGCTTTCTTT	CASSLGGGSTEAFF
TRBJ2-7	-	TRBV4-2	-	TGTGCCAGCAGCCTTCGCGGGAACTACGAGCAGTACTTC	CASSLRGNYEQYF
TRBJ2-1	TRBD2	TRBV5-1	-	TGCGCCAGCAGCTTACAGGGTTCCCCCAGGACTAGCGGGGCCAGCTCCTACAATGAGCAGTTCTTC	CASSLQGSPRTSGASSYNEQFF
TRBJ1-2	-	TRBV7-9	-	TGTGCCAGCAGCTTGGGGCCGGGCTATGGCTACACCTTC	CASSLGPGYGYTF
TRBJ2-7	TRBD2	TRBV5-1	once	TGCGCCAGCAGCCAGGCGGGACTAGCGGGAGGTCCAGAGCAGTACTTC	CASSQAGLAGGPEQYF
TRBJ1-1	TRBD1	TRBV5-1	-	TGCGCCAGCAGCTCACCGGGACAGGGAATTGGAGCTTTCTTT	CASSSPGQGIGAFF
TRBJ2-2	TRBD2	TRBV10-3	few	TGTGCCATCTCTCTAGCGGGAGAATCCGGGGAGCTGTTTTTT	CAISLAGESGELFF
TRBJ1-1	TRBD1	TRBV15	-	TGTGCCACCAGCAGAGGTGAGACAGGGCAAAGGATGAACACTGAAGCTTTCTTT	CATSRGETGQRMNTEAFF
TRBJ1-1	-	TRBV12-1	-	TGTGCCAGCAGCCCCAGGTTTATTCGTCTGGGACAACGAATTGAAGCTTTCTTT	CASSPRFIRLGQRIEAFF
TRBJ2-1	TRBD2	TRBV28	-	TGTGCCAGCAGTCCGACTAGCGGGAGTGTAAATGAGCAGTTCTTC	CASSPTSGSVNEQFF
TRBJ2-6	-	TRBV11-2	-	TGTGCCAGCAGCCGGACAGCCGGCTCTGGGGCCAACGTCCTGACTTTC	CASSRTAGSGANVLTF
TRBJ2-2	-	TRBV7-9	-	TGTGCCAGCAGCTCCGCCGAATACAGGGACGGGGAGCTGTTTTTT	CASSSAEYRDGELFF
TRBJ2-7	TRBD2	TRBV5-1	-	TGCGCCAGCAGCTTTCAAGCGGGAGGGCCTCTCCACGAGCAGTACTTC	CASSFQAGGPLHEQYF
TRBJ1-1	-	TRBV10-1	-	TGCGCCAGCAGGAGGACAGTGAACACTGAAGCTTTCTTT	CASRRTVNTEAFF
TRBJ2-5	-	TRBV10-3	-	TGTGCCATCAGTGAGTCAGTGAATGTCGGGGTCCAAGAGACCCAGTACTTC	CAISESVNVGVQETQYF
TRBJ2-5	-	TRBV5-4	-	TGTGCCAGCACAGGGGCGAGGAGGGAGACCCAGTACTTC	CASTGARRETQYF
TRBJ1-2	TRBD1	TRBV19	-	TGTGCCAGTAGTATGGGGACAGGGGGGGACTACACCTTC	CASSMGTGGDYTF
TRBJ2-3	TRBD2	TRBV7-9	-	TGTGCCAGCAGCTTACCCATGGCTAGCGGGGGGGCAGATACGCAGTATTTT	CASSLPMASGGADTQYF
TRBJ1-1	-	TRBV5-6	-	TGTGCCAGCAGCTTGGGACCGAGCGCCGAAGCTTTCTTT	CASSLGPSAEAFF
TRBJ1-2	-	TRBV12-5	-	TGTGCTAGTGGTGTCGGTGGGGCGAGAGAAGGCTACACCTTC	CASGVGGAREGYTF
TRBJ1-1	TRBD1	TRBV25-1	-	TGTGCCAGCAGTGAAGGGACAGGGGGCAAGATAGACACTGAAGCTTTCTTT	CASSEGTGGKIDTEAFF
TRBJ2-5	TRBD2	TRBV5-1	-	TGCGCCAGCAGCTTGGAGAGAGCGGGGGCTCAAGAGACCCAGTACTTC	CASSLERAGAQETQYF
TRBJ1-1	TRBD1	TRBV5-1	once	TGCGCCAGCAGCACCGGGACAGGTTCGGCTGAAGCTTTCTTT	CASSTGTGSAEAFF
TRBJ2-5	-	TRBV6-1	once	TGTGCCAGCAGTGAGATATTTCTAGGAGGGGAGACCCAGTACTTC	CASSEIFLGGETQYF
TRBJ1-1	-	TRBV7-8	-	TGTGCCAGCAGCTTAGGGGCAGGCTATACCAACACTGAAGCTTTCTTT	CASSLGAGYTNTEAFF
TRBJ2-3	TRBD2	TRBV11-2	-	TGTGCCAGCAGCTTTAGTTACGGGGGGAGCACAGATACGCAGTATTTT	CASSFSYGGSTDTQYF
TRBJ1-4	-	TRBV6-1	-	TGTGCCAGCAGTGAACAGGGTCGTGGTGAAAAACTGTTTTTT	CASSEQGRGEKLFF
TRBJ2-7	TRBD2	TRBV5-1	-	TGCGCCAGCAGCTTGGAGGGCGGGAGGTCCACCTACGAGCAGTACTTC	CASSLEGGRSTYEQYF
TRBJ2-7	-	TRBV28	-	TGTGCCAGCAACTCCATAGCCGACTACTACGAGCAGTACTTC	CASNSIADYYEQYF
TRBJ1-1	TRBD1	TRBV28	-	TGTGCCAGCAGGACGGGACAGTCTCCGGGGGCTTTCTTT	CASRTGQSPGAFF
TRBJ1-4	-	TRBV5-6	once	TGTGCCAGCAGCCGTGACGGACTACTCGGAAGTGAAAAACTGTTTTTT	CASSRDGLLGSEKLFF
TRBJ1-2	-	TRBV19	once	TGTGCCAGTAGTATAATTTTATCCGGGGAGAAGGACTATGGCTACACCTTC	CASSIILSGEKDYGYTF
TRBJ2-3	TRBD2	TRBV5-1	-	TGCGCCAGCAGGGAAGGCGCGGGAGGGGGCACAGATACGCAGTATTTT	CASREGAGGGTDTQYF
TRBJ2-7	TRBD1	TRBV5-1	-	TGCGCCAGCAGCTTGGGACAGGGCCCCAACGAGCAGTACTTC	CASSLGQGPNEQYF
TRBJ2-5	TRBD1	TRBV2	-	TGTGCCAGCCGGGACAGGGATCGGGAGACCCAGTACTTC	CASRDRDRETQYF
TRBJ1-2	-	TRBV6-1	-	TGTGCCAGCAGTTCTAACCCCTCAGGGTATGGCTACACCTTC	CASSSNPSGYGYTF
TRBJ1-2	-	TRBV29-1	-	TGCAGCTACAGACGCCTACTTAATGGCTACACCTTC	CSYRRLLNGYTF
TRBJ2-3	TRBD1	TRBV29-1	-	TGCAGCGGGAGGTCGACAGGGCGGGCAGATACGCAGTATTTT	CSGRSTGRADTQYF
TRBJ2-3	TRBD1	TRBV27	-	TGTGCCAGCAACGGACAGGACACAGATACGCAGTATTTT	CASNGQDTDTQYF
TRBJ1-1	-	TRBV20-1	-	TGCAGTGCTAGAGCCAGTTTTTGGGCTTTCTTT	CSARASFWAFF
TRBJ1-6	-	TRBV7-9	-	TGTGCCAGCAGCTTACTTGGGCAGGGAGGATCCTATAATTCACCCCTCCACTTT	CASSLLGQGGSYNSPLHF
TRBJ2-1	-	TRBV5-8	-	TGTGCCAGCAGCTTGCGCCCGGGGGAGGCCAATGAGCAGTTCTTC	CASSLRPGEANEQFF
TRBJ2-6	-	TRBV4-1	-	TGCGCCAGCAGTATCGGGTTCTCTGGGGCCAACGTCCTGACTTTC	CASSIGFSGANVLTF
TRBJ2-7	TRBD2	TRBV6-1	-	TGTGCCAGCAGGATAGCGGGAAGCTCCTACGAGCAGTACTTC	CASRIAGSSYEQYF
TRBJ2-7	TRBD2	TRBV6-5	-	TGTGCCAGCATGCTAGCGGCAAGGCACGAGCAGTACTTC	CASMLAARHEQYF